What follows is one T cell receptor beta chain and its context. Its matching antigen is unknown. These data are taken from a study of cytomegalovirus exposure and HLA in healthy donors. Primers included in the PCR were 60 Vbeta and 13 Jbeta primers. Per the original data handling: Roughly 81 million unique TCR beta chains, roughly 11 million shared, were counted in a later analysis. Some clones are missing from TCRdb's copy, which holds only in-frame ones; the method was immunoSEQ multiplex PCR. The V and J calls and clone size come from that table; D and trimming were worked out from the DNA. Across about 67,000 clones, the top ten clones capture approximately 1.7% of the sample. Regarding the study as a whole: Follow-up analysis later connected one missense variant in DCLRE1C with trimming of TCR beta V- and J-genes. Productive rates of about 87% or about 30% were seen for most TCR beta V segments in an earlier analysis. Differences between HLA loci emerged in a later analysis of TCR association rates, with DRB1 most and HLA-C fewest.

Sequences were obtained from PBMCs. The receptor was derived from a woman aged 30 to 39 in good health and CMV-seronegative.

For the CDR3, the DNA is TGTGCCAGCAGCTTTGACAGGGTAAGGCCTCCGACCTACGAGCAGTACTTC. Its translation: CASSFDRVRPPTYEQYF. The J gene is TRBJ2-7, the V gene TRBV7-9; 7 positions agree with TRBD1. V lost 3 bases and J lost 2; bases outside the gene matches: 13. This CDR3 has 17 amino acids. In germline, CDR1 is SEHNR, CDR2 FQNEAQ (reference sequence).